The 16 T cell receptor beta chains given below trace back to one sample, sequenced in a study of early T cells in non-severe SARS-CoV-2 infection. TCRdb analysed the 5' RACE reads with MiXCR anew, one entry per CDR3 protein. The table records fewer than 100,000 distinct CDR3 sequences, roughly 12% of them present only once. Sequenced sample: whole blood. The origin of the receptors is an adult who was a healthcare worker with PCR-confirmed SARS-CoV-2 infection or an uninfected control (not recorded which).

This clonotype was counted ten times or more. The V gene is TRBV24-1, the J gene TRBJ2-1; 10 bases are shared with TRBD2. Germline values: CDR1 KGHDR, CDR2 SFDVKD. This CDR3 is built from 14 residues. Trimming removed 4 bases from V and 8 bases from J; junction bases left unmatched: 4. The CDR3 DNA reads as TGTGCCACCAGTGACCCTAGCGGGAGTGATGAGCAGTTCTTC. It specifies CATSDPSGSDEQFF.

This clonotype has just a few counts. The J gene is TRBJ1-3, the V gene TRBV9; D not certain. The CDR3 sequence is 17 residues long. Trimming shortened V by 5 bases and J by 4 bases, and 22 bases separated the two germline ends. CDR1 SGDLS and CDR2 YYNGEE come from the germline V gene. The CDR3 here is CASRAEGPDSGGNTIYF. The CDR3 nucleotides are TGTGCCAGCAGGGCAGAGGGCCCGGATTCGGGAGGAAACACCATATATTTT.

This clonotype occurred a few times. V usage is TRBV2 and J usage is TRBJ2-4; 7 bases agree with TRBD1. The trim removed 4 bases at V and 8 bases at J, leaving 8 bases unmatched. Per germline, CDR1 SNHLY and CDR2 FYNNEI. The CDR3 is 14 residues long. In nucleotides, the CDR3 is TGTGCCAGCAGTGGGGGACAGATTCGAGACATTCAGTACTTC. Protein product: CASSGGQIRDIQYF. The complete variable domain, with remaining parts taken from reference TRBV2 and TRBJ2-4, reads EPEVTQTPSHQVTQMGQEVILRCVPISNHLYFYWYRQILGQKVEFLVSFYNNEISEKSEIFDDQFSVERPDGSNFTLKIRSTKLEDSAMYFCASSGGQIRDIQYFGAGTRLSVL.

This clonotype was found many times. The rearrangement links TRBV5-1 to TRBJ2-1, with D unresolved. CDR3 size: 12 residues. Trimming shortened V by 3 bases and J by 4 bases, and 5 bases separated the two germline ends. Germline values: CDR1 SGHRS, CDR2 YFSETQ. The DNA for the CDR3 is TGCGCCAGCAGCTACGAGTACAATGAGCAGTTCTTC. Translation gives CASSYEYNEQFF. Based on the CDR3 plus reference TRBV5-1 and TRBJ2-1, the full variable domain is KAGVTQTPRYLIKTRGQQVTLSCSPISGHRSVSWYQQTPGQGLQFLFEYFSETQRNKGNFPGRFSGRQFSNSRSEMNVSTLELGDSALYLCASSYEYNEQFFGPGTRLTVL.

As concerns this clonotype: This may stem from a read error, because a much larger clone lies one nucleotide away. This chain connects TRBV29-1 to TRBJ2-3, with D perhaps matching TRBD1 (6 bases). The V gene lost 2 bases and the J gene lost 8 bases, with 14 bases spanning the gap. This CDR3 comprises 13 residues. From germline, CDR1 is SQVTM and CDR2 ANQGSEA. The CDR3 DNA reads TGCAGCGTTGAACGCCAGGGGATTGGTACGCAGTATTTT. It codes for CSVERQGIGTQYF.

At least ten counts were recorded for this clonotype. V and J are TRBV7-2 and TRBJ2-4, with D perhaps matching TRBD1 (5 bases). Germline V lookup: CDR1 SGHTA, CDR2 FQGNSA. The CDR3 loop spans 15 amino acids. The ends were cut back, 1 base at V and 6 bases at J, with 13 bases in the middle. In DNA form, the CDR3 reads TGTGCCAGCAGCTTAGGCTCCTTAGGGGCAAACATTCAGTACTTC. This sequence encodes CASSLGSLGANIQYF.

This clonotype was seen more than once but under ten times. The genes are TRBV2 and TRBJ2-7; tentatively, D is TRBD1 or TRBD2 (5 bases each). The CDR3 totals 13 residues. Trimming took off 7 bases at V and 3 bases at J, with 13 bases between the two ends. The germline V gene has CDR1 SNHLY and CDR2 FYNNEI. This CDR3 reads CASTRDPYYEQYF. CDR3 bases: TGTGCCAGCACCAGGGACCCATACTACGAGCAGTACTTC.

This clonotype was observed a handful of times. The CDR3 loop reads CASSSRTNGEQYF. CDR3 nucleotide sequence: TGTGCCAGCAGCTCCAGGACAAATGGCGAGCAGTACTTC. The genes are TRBV9 and TRBJ2-7, with D possibly being TRBD1 (5 bases). Looked up from germline, CDR1 is SGDLS and CDR2 is YYNGEE. V was shortened by 4 bases and J by 6 bases, with 14 bases between the two germline ends. CDR3 length: 13 amino acids.

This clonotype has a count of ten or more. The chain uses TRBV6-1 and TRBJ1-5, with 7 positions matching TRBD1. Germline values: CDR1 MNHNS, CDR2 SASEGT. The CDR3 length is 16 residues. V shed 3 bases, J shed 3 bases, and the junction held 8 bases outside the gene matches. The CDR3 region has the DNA TGTGCCAGCAGTGAGGGCCAGGGGGTGAACAATCAGCCCCAGCATTTT. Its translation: CASSEGQGVNNQPQHF.

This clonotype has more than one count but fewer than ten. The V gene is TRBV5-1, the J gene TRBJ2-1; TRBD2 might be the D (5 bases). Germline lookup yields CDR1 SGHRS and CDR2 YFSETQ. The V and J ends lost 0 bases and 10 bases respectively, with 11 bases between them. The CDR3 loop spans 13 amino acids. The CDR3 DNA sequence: TGCGCCAGCAGCTTGGCCACGGGATACGAGCAGTTCTTC. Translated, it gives CASSLATGYEQFF.

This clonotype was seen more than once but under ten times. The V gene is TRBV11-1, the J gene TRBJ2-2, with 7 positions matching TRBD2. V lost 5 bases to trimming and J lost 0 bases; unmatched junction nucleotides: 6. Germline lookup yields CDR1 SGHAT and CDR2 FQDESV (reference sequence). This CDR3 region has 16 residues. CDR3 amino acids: CASSPTSEPNTGELFF. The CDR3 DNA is TGTGCCAGCAGCCCCACTAGCGAACCGAACACCGGGGAGCTGTTTTTT.

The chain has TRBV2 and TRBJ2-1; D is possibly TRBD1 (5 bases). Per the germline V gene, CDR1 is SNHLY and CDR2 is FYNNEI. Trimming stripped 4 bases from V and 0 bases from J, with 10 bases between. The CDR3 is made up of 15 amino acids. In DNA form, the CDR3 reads TGTGCCAGCAGTGTAGGGCAGGGCTCCTACAATGAGCAGTTCTTC. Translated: CASSVGQGSYNEQFF.

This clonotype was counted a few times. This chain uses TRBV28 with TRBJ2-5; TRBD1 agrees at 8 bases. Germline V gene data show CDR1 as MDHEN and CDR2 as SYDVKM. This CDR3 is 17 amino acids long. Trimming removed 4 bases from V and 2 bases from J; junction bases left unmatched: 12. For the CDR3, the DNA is TGTGCCAGCAGTTCACCCCGGACAGGGTGGAGGCAAGAGACCCAGTACTTC. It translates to CASSSPRTGWRQETQYF.

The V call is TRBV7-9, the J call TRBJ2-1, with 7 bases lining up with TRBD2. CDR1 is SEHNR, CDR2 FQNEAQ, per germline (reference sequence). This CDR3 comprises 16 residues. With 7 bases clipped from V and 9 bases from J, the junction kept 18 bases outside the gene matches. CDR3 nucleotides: TGTGCCAGCACCCAAGGTCGGACGGGAGGTACCGCTGAGCAGTTCTTC. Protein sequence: CASTQGRTGGTAEQFF.

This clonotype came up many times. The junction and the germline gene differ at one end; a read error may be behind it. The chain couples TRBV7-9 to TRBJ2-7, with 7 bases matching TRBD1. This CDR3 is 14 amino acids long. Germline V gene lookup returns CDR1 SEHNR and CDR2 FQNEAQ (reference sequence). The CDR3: CASSLGYRGPRLVF. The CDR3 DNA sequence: TGTGCCAGCAGCTTAGGGTACAGGGGACCCCGGCTAGTCTTC.

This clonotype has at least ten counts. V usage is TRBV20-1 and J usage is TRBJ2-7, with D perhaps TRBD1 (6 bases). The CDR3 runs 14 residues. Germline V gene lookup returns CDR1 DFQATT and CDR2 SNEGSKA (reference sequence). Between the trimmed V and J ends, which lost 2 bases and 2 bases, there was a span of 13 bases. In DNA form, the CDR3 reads TGCAGTGCTAGAAAATGGGACACTACCTACGAGCAGTACTTC. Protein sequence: CSARKWDTTYEQYF.